What follows are 9 T cell receptor beta chains derived from one specimen sequenced in a study of regulatory T cells in long-lasting Graves disease. Time point defined: persistent/refractory GD, antithyroid drugs over 5 years with positive TRAb. Making the TCR library involved RNA that had been extracted from PBMCs. Combining iRepertoire HTBI primers with Arm-PCR of CDR3 regions, the authors built TCR beta libraries. Each CDR3 protein is one row after TCRdb ran MiXCR on the multiplex PCR reads. The data contain 310,000 or so distinct CDR3 sequences, 20% of them singletons. The sequencing used peripheral blood mononuclear cells (PBMCs), collected when the disease was refractory, from a patient treated with antithyroid drugs. The receptors were sampled from a female donor with Graves disease.

The V call is TRBV7-2, the J call TRBJ1-2, with 9 bases fitting TRBD1. Germline V gene lookup returns CDR1 SGHTA and CDR2 FQGNSA. V lost 4 bases, J lost 7 bases, and 7 bases stayed unmatched. The CDR3 spans 14 residues. CDR3 bases: TGTGCCAGCAGCTACTCCGGGACAGGGTTTGGCTACACCTTC. Its translation is CASSYSGTGFGYTF.

The CDR3 DNA sequence: TGTGCCAGTAGGACAGGGGGCACTGAAGCTTTCTTT. It encodes CASRTGGTEAFF. The rearrangement joins TRBV19 to TRBJ1-1; 9 bases align to TRBD1. Germline lookup yields CDR1 LNHDA and CDR2 SQIVND (reference sequence). The CDR3 is 12 residues long. Unmatched junction bases numbered 0, after V lost 6 bases and J lost 4 bases.

This clonotype was observed at least ten times. The J gene is TRBJ1-5, the V gene TRBV28, with 9 bases lining up with TRBD1. Germline V lookup: CDR1 MDHEN, CDR2 SYDVKM. The CDR3 is 15 residues long. Trimming at V came to 4 bases and at J to 5 bases, leaving 6 bases not matched to a gene. This CDR3 reads CASSSGTGIDQPQHF. CDR3 nucleotide sequence: TGTGCCAGCAGTTCCGGGACAGGGATCGATCAGCCCCAGCATTTT.

This clonotype was recorded at least ten times. The CDR3 is CASSKGTGGMEQYF. The CDR3 region has the DNA TGTGCCAGCAGCAAGGGGACAGGGGGAATGGAGCAGTACTTC. The rearrangement links TRBV13 to TRBJ2-7; 11 bases map to TRBD1. The ends lost 5 bases at V and 7 bases at J; junction bases unmatched: 7. Per the germline V gene, CDR1 is PRHDT and CDR2 is FYEKMQ (reference sequence). The CDR3 spans 14 residues.

This clonotype was recorded at least ten times. The J gene is TRBJ2-7, the V gene TRBV7-3; no clear D gene. V shed 5 bases and J shed 3 bases, with 14 bases lying between them. CDR1 and CDR2 (germline): SGHTA, FQGTGA. The CDR3 has 14 residues. The CDR3 reads CASSAQPTDYEQYF. CDR3 nucleotides: TGTGCCAGCAGCGCCCAACCAACGGACTACGAGCAGTACTTC.

At least ten counts were recorded for this clonotype. The chain couples TRBV11-2 to TRBJ2-5; D ambiguous. Trimming pared 1 base from V and 3 bases from J, leaving 6 bases between. In germline, CDR1 is SGHAT, CDR2 FQNNGV. The CDR3 contains 13 residues. Written as DNA, the CDR3 is TGTGCCAGCAGCTTAGGATCTAAAGAGACCCAGTACTTC. Encoded protein: CASSLGSKETQYF.

The chain couples TRBV7-2 to TRBJ2-1, with D perhaps matching TRBD2 (5 bases). This CDR3 is 16 amino acids long. V was cut by 5 bases and J by 0 bases, with 14 bases left in between. CDR1 is SGHTA and CDR2 is FQGNSA in the germline V gene. The CDR3 spells CASSDVGRISYNEQFF. CDR3 in DNA: TGTGCCAGCAGCGACGTGGGGAGAATCTCCTACAATGAGCAGTTCTTC.

This chain uses TRBV6-2 or TRBV6-3 with TRBJ1-2; TRBD1 aligns across 11 bases. V shed 4 bases and J 7 bases; nucleotides not matched to a gene: 8. The germline CDR1 and CDR2 sequences are MNHEY and SVGEGT. The CDR3 is made up of 15 amino acids. CDR3 loop: CASSSRDRGIIGYTF. The CDR3 region has the DNA TGTGCCAGCAGTTCCCGGGACAGGGGGATTATTGGCTACACCTTC.

This clonotype came up many times. The genes are TRBV7-9 and TRBJ1-2; the D is unclear. V lost 1 base, J lost 4 bases, and 4 bases lay in between. The germline CDR1 and CDR2 sequences are SEHNR and FQNEAQ (reference sequence). CDR3 length: 12 residues. CDR3 region: CASSLELYGYTF. CDR3 coding DNA: TGTGCCAGCAGCTTAGAACTCTATGGCTACACCTTC.